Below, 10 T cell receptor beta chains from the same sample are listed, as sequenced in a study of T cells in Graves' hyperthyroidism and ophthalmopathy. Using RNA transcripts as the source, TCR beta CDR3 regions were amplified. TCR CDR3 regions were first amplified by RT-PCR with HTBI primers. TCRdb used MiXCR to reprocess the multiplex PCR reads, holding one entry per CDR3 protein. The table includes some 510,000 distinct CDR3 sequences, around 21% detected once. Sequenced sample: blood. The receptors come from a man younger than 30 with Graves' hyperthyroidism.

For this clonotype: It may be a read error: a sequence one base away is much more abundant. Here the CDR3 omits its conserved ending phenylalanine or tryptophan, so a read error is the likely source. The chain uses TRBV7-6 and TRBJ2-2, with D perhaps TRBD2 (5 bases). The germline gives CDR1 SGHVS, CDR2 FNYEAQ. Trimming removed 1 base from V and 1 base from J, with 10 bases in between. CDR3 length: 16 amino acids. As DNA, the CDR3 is TGTGCCAGCAGCTTAGGGCTAGGGAGGAACACCGGGGAGCTGTTTGTT. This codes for CASSLGLGRNTGELFV.

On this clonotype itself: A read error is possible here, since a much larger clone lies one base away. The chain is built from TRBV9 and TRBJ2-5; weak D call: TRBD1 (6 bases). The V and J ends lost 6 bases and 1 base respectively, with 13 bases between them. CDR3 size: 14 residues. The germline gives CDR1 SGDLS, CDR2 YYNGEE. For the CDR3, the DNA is TGTGCCAGCAATCGACAGGACTGCCAAGAGACCCAGTACTTC. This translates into CASNRQDCQETQYF.

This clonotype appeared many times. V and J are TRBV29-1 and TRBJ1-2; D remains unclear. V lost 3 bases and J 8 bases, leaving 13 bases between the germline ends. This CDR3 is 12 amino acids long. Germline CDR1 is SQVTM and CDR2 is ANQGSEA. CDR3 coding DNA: TGCAGCGTTGACAGGCCTAACGGGGGCTACACCTTC. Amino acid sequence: CSVDRPNGGYTF. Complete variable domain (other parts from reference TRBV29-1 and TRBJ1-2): SAVISQKPSRDICQRGTSLTIQCQVDSQVTMMFWYRQQPGQSLTLIATANQGSEATYESGFVIDKFPISRPNLTFSTLTVSNMSPEDSSIYLCSVDRPNGGYTFGSGTRLTVV.

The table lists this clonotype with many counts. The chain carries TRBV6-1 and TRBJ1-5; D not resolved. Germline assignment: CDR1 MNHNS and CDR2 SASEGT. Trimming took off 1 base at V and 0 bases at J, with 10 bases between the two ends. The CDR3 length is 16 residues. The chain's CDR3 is CASSEGGVYSNQPQHF. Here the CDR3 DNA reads TGTGCCAGCAGTGAAGGTGGAGTATATAGCAATCAGCCCCAGCATTTT.

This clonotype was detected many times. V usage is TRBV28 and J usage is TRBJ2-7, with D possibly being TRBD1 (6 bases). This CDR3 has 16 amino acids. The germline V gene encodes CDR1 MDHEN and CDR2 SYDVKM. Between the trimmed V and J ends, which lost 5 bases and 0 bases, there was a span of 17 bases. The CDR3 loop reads CASSPDPDRFSYEQYF. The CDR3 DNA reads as TGTGCCAGCAGTCCCGACCCGGACAGATTCTCCTACGAGCAGTACTTC.

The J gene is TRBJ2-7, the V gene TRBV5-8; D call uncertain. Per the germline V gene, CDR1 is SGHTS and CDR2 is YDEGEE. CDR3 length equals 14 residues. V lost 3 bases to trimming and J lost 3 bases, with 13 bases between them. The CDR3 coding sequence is TGTGCCAGCAGCTCGGACCCGGATTACTACGAGCAGTACTTC. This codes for CASSSDPDYYEQYF.

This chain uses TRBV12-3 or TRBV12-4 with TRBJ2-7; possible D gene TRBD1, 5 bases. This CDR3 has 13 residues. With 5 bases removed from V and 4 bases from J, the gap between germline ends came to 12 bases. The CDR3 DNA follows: TGTGCCAGCAGTACCATGACAGTATACGAGCAGTACTTC. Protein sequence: CASSTMTVYEQYF.

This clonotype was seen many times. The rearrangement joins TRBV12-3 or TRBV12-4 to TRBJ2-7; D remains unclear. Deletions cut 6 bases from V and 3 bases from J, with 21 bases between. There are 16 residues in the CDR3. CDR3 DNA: TGTGCCAGCAGCTCCTCTAGGGTATCGGGTCTCTACGAGCAGTACTTC. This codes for CASSSSRVSGLYEQYF.

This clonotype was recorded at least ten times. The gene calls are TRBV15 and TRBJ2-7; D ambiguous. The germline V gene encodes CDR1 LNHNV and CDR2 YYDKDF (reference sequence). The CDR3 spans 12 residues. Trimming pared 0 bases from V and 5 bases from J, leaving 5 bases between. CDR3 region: CATSRDRDEQYF. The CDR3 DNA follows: TGTGCCACCAGCAGAGATAGGGACGAGCAGTACTTC. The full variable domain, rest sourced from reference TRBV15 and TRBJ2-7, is DAMVIQNPRYQVTQFGKPVTLSCSQTLNHNVMYWYQQKSSQAPKLLFHYYDKDFNNEADTPDNFQSRRPNTSFCFLDIRSPGLGDTAMYLCATSRDRDEQYFGPGTRLTVT.

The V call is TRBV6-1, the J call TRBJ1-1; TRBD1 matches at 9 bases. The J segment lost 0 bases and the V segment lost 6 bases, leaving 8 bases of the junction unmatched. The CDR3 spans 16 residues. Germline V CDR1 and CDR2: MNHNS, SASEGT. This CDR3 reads CASSNRGRRMNTEAFF. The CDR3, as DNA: TGTGCCAGCAGCAACAGGGGGCGAAGGATGAACACTGAAGCTTTCTTT.